The 16 T cell receptor beta chains below all came from one sample that was sequenced in a study of CD8+ T cells in alopecia areata. Extracted RNA was reverse transcribed into cDNA, the sequencing template. Repertoires were generated with immunoSEQ multiplex PCR, while TCRdb's copy carries only in-frame clones and drops some. This table holds more than 200,000 clones, under 80% found once. The sequenced sample was CD4+ T cells sorted from blood, obtained at week 0. The receptors derive from a human donor with alopecia areata.

This clone was observed a single time. The chain employs TRBV27 and TRBJ1-4, with a tentative D call TRBD1 (6 bases). Germline V CDR1 and CDR2: MNHEY, SMNVEV (reference sequence). Trimming removed 5 bases at V and 8 bases at J, with 18 bases between. This CDR3 contains 15 residues. This CDR3 reads CASSPLGGGREKLFF. The CDR3 region has the DNA TGTGCCAGCAGTCCCTTAGGGGGAGGAAGGGAAAAACTGTTTTTT.

CDR3 nucleotide sequence: TGTGCCAGCAGCCCCCGGGATAGGGGGTTTGGCGAGCAGTACTTC. It specifies CASSPRDRGFGEQYF. The chain carries TRBV7-2 and TRBJ2-7; a possible D gene is TRBD1 (6 bases). The V gene's germline CDR1 is SGHTA and CDR2 FQGNSA. The CDR3 spans 15 residues. The V gene lost 5 bases and the J gene lost 6 bases, with 20 bases spanning the gap.

V and J are TRBV29-1 and TRBJ1-2, with D perhaps TRBD1 (5 bases). Germline loops: CDR1 SQVTM, CDR2 ANQGSEA. The germline V and J ends were trimmed by 2 bases and 8 bases, with 6 bases remaining between them. This CDR3 has 10 residues. CDR3 nucleotide sequence: TGCAGCGTTGAACAGGGCGGCTACACCTTC. Its translation is CSVEQGGYTF. The whole variable domain, filled in from reference TRBV29-1 and TRBJ1-2, reads SAVISQKPSRDICQRGTSLTIQCQVDSQVTMMFWYRQQPGQSLTLIATANQGSEATYESGFVIDKFPISRPNLTFSTLTVSNMSPEDSSIYLCSVEQGGYTFGSGTRLTVV.

V is TRBV30 and J is TRBJ2-7, with D uncertain. Germline V lookup: CDR1 GTSNPN, CDR2 SVGIG (reference sequence). This CDR3 contains 15 residues. The V end lost 2 bases, the J end lost 3 bases, and 17 bases lay between the germline ends. The CDR3 region is CAWSNDGHYYYEQYF. DNA of the CDR3: TGTGCCTGGAGTAACGACGGGCACTACTACTACGAGCAGTACTTC. Using reference TRBV30 and TRBJ2-7 for the parts outside the CDR3, the full variable domain is SQTIHQWPATLVQPVGSPLSLECTVEGTSNPNLYWYRQAAGRGLQLLFYSVGIGQISSEVPQNLSASRPQDRQFILSSKKLLLSDSGFYLCAWSNDGHYYYEQYFGPGTRLTVT.

This clone was seen only once. The gene calls are TRBV27 and TRBJ2-3, with TRBD2 as a possible D gene (5 bases). CDR1 and CDR2 from the germline V gene are MNHEY and SMNVEV (reference sequence). This CDR3 has 13 amino acids. Trimming shortened V by 8 bases and J by 3 bases, and 12 bases separated the two germline ends. The CDR3 loop is CASAPRRTDTQYF. CDR3 sequence (DNA): TGTGCCAGCGCCCCGCGGAGGACAGATACGCAGTATTTT.

This sequence joins TRBV6-5 and TRBJ2-3; D is undetermined. Germline CDR1 MNHEY, CDR2 SVGAGI. CDR3 length: 11 amino acids. The V and J ends lost 2 bases and 4 bases respectively, with 1 base between them. The CDR3 spells CASSYPDTQYF. CDR3 coding DNA: TGTGCCAGCAGTTACCCAGATACGCAGTATTTT.

The rearrangement uses TRBV6-1 and TRBJ2-5, with TRBD1 matching 7 bases. V lost 6 bases to trimming and J lost 2 bases; unmatched junction nucleotides: 9. Germline V lookup: CDR1 MNHNS, CDR2 SASEGT. The CDR3 runs 15 residues. The CDR3 reads CASRPGTEMQETQYF. The CDR3 DNA is TGTGCCAGCAGACCCGGGACAGAAATGCAAGAGACCCAGTACTTC.

This chain connects TRBV7-2 to TRBJ2-7; 9 bases line up with TRBD2. V was clipped by 4 bases and J by 0 bases; unmatched bases: 7. The CDR3 covers 16 residues. Germline V gene sequence: CDR1 SGHTA, CDR2 FQGNSA. The chain's CDR3 is CASSSQTSGSSYEQYF. Written as DNA, the CDR3 is TGTGCCAGCAGCTCTCAGACTAGCGGCAGCTCCTACGAGCAGTACTTC.

J is TRBJ1-2 and V is TRBV5-4, with D possibly TRBD1 on 6 matching bases. The CDR3 consists of 15 residues. Trimming cost V 2 bases and J 4 bases, with 15 bases left between them. The germline CDR1 and CDR2 sequences are SGHNT and YYREEE (reference sequence). The CDR3 DNA is TGTGCCAGCAGCTTAAGGACAGACCTTCCCTATGGCTACACCTTC. It codes for CASSLRTDLPYGYTF.

The chain recombines TRBV18 with TRBJ2-5, with 12 nucleotides matching TRBD2. The CDR3 totals 16 residues. Looked up from germline, CDR1 is KGHSH and CDR2 is LQKENI. V was clipped by 5 bases and J by 1 base; unmatched bases: 5. The CDR3 nucleotides read TGTGCCAGCTCATCGCTAGCGGGGGGGTCCCAAGAGACCCAGTACTTC. The encoded protein is CASSSLAGGSQETQYF.

V is TRBV7-2 and J is TRBJ1-4; unclear D gene. This CDR3 comprises 13 residues. Trimming took off 1 base at V and 4 bases at J, with 4 bases between the two ends. Germline CDR1 and CDR2: SGHTA and FQGNSA. Written as DNA, the CDR3 is TGTGCCAGCAGCTTAGTCTTTAATGAAAAACTGTTTTTT. Protein sequence: CASSLVFNEKLFF.

The chain couples TRBV25-1 to TRBJ1-2; D is possibly TRBD1 (6 bases). CDR1 MGHDK and CDR2 SYGVNS come from the germline V gene. V lost 2 bases to trimming and J lost 3 bases, with 10 bases between them. The CDR3 extends over 14 amino acids. The CDR3 loop reads CASSEGGRDYGYTF. The CDR3 nucleotides read TGTGCCAGCAGTGAAGGGGGCAGGGACTATGGCTACACCTTC.

V is TRBV30 and J is TRBJ2-5; 7 bases match TRBD1. In germline, CDR1 is GTSNPN, CDR2 SVGIG (reference sequence). This CDR3 is built from 15 residues. Trimming removed 1 base from V and 4 bases from J; junction bases left unmatched: 9. The CDR3 DNA reads as TGTGCCTGGAGTGCTAAGACAGGGCAGGGAGAGACCCAGTACTTC. This codes for CAWSAKTGQGETQYF.

Comment on this clone: One junction end disagrees with the germline gene, perhaps due to a read error. The gene calls are TRBV11-2 and TRBJ1-1; the D is unclear. The germline V gene encodes CDR1 SGHAT and CDR2 FQNNGV. The CDR3 totals 14 residues. CDR3 sequence (DNA): TGTGCCAGCATCTTAACAGCCCCCGCAGGAAGAGCTTTCTTT. It translates to CASILTAPAGRAFF.

The sample holds a few counts of this clone. The rearrangement uses TRBV4-1 and TRBJ1-3; no clear D. CDR3 length: 15 amino acids. The germline CDR1 and CDR2 sequences are MGHRA and YSYEKL. The V end lost 1 base, the J end lost 2 bases, and 9 bases lay between the germline ends. CDR3 nucleotides: TGCGCCAGCAGCCAAGCGGTCGGGACTGGAAACACCATATATTTT. It yields the protein CASSQAVGTGNTIYF.

This clone was found a few times. The chain has TRBV15 and TRBJ2-3; no clear D. The CDR3 spans 11 residues. V dropped 5 bases and J dropped 9 bases, with 9 bases sitting between them. Germline CDR1 reads LNHNV; CDR2 reads YYDKDF (reference sequence). Here the CDR3 DNA reads TGTGCCACCAGCGCAGGTATAACGCAGTATTTT. Its translation is CATSAGITQYF.